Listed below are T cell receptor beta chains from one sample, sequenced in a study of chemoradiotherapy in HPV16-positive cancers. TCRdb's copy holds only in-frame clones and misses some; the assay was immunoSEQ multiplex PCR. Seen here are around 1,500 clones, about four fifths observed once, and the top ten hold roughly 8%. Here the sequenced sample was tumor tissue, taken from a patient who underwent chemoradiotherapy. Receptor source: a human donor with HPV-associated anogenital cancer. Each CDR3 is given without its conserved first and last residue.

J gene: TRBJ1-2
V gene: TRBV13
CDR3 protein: ASSLVSGKGGYT

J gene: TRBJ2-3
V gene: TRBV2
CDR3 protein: APCWGLAVTDTQY

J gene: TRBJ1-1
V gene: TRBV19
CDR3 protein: ASSIGAVPSRGNTEAF

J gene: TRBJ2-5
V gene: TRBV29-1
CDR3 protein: SVVGGKETQY

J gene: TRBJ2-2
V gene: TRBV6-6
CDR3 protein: ASSANRGITGELF

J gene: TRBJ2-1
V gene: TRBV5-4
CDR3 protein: ASSLEPPGAGRDNEQF

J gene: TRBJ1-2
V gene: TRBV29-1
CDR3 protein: SANRDSNYGYT

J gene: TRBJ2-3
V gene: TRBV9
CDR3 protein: ASSVGSPTTGDTQY

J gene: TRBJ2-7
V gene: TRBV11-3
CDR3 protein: ASSPSGSYEQY

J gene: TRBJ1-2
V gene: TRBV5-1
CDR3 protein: ASSLAQGTYGYT

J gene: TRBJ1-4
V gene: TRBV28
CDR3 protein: ASSLLPGQINEKLF

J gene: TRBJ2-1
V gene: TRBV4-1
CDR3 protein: ASSQDPLRTAIDEQF

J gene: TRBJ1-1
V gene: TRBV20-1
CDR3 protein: SASRNAEAF

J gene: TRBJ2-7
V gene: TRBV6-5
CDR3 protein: ASSYGNEGSYEQY

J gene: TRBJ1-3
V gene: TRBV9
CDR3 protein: ASSKNSGNTIY

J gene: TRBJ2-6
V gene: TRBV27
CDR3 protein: ASRPKTGALANVLT

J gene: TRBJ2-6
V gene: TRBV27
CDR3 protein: ASSTGHFSSGANVLT